The 29 T cell receptor beta chains presented below share a single source sample, sequenced in a study of beta chain features in type 1 diabetes. Isolated RNA was reverse transcribed in full, so expressed TCRB transcripts were sequenced. TCRdb keeps only in-frame clones here, not all; method: immunoSEQ multiplex PCR. Of roughly 400,000 clones listed, more than 13% are singletons. Sequencing was done on a sample of naive CD4+ T cells from blood. The receptors were gathered from a young woman in good health.

This clone appeared a few times. J is TRBJ1-2 and V is TRBV6-1, with a tentative D call TRBD1 (5 bases). The germline V gene has CDR1 MNHNS and CDR2 SASEGT. This CDR3 is 13 amino acids long. V was shortened by 7 bases and J by 6 bases, with 15 bases between the two germline ends. Written as DNA, the CDR3 is TGTGCCAGCATCGACAGTCGCCTGAATGGCTACACCTTC. This encodes CASIDSRLNGYTF.

The chain employs TRBV5-1 and TRBJ2-5; 7 nucleotides agree with TRBD1. The V gene end was trimmed by 5 bases and the J gene end by 14 bases; junction bases not matched to a gene: 12. CDR1 is SGHRS, CDR2 YFSETQ, per germline. CDR3 length: 12 amino acids. CDR3 sequence: CASRPNTGEIYF. CDR3 DNA: TGCGCCAGCAGGCCCAATACAGGGGAAATTTACTTC. Using reference TRBV5-1 and TRBJ2-5 for the parts outside the CDR3, the full variable domain is KAGVTQTPRYLIKTRGQQVTLSCSPISGHRSVSWYQQTPGQGLQFLFEYFSETQRNKGNFPGRFSGRQFSNSRSEMNVSTLELGDSALYLCASRPNTGEIYFGPGTRLLVL.

This chain uses TRBV30 with TRBJ2-7, with 7 bases aligning to TRBD1. The V gene's germline CDR1 is GTSNPN and CDR2 SVGIG (reference sequence). After removal of 0 bases from V and 4 bases from J, the junction contained 6 bases not matched to a gene. The CDR3 runs 14 residues. The CDR3 region is CAWSVKGALYEQYF. Written as DNA, the CDR3 is TGTGCCTGGAGTGTTAAGGGGGCTCTTTACGAGCAGTACTTC.

The V and J genes are TRBV6-5 and TRBJ2-7; D is perhaps TRBD1 (5 bases). V lost 5 bases, J lost 4 bases, and 9 bases lay in between. Germline assignment: CDR1 MNHEY and CDR2 SVGAGI. The CDR3 covers 12 residues. CDR3 bases: TGTGCCAGCAGTCCTCAGGGTTACGAGCAGTACTTC. As protein: CASSPQGYEQYF.

The CDR3 region is CASKGDTDTQYF. DNA of the CDR3: TGTGCCAGCAAGGGGGACACAGATACGCAGTATTTT. J is TRBJ2-3 and V is TRBV2, with a weak D call TRBD1 (6 bases). The V gene's germline CDR1 is SNHLY and CDR2 FYNNEI. V lost 7 bases to trimming and J lost 2 bases, with 7 bases between them. CDR3 length: 12 residues.

This clone showed up just a few times. V usage is TRBV29-1 and J usage is TRBJ2-7; D possibly corresponds to TRBD2 (6 bases). The length of the CDR3 is 10 residues. The germline gives CDR1 SQVTM, CDR2 ANQGSEA. Trimming cost V 7 bases and J 6 bases, with 10 bases left between them. CDR3 nucleotide sequence: TGCAGCGGGGGGGATGGCGAGCAGTACTTC. This codes for CSGGDGEQYF.

This clone showed up just a few times. The genes are TRBV28 and TRBJ2-3; a possible D gene is TRBD2 (6 bases). Looked up from germline, CDR1 is MDHEN and CDR2 is SYDVKM. Deletions cut 4 bases from V and 0 bases from J, with 11 bases between. This CDR3 region has 15 residues. The CDR3 loop reads CASSSPEGSTDTQYF. The CDR3 nucleotides are TGTGCCAGCAGTTCCCCGGAGGGAAGCACAGATACGCAGTATTTT.

The chain couples TRBV4-3 to TRBJ2-1; D possibly corresponds to TRBD2 (6 bases). Trimming pared 0 bases from V and 4 bases from J, leaving 16 bases between. The CDR3 extends over 17 amino acids. The V gene's germline CDR1 is LGHNA and CDR2 YSLEER. CDR3 nucleotide sequence: TGCGCCAGCAGCCAAGACACTCTAGCGCTGGGTTACAATGAGCAGTTCTTC. Its protein is CASSQDTLALGYNEQFF.

This chain uses TRBV15 with TRBJ1-1; D unresolved. Trimming took 3 bases from V and 3 from J, leaving 11 bases between them. From germline, CDR1 is LNHNV and CDR2 YYDKDF (reference sequence). The CDR3 totals 14 residues. For the CDR3, the DNA is TGTGCCACCAGCAGGGTCGGGTGGGACACTGAAGCTTTCTTT. It is translated as CATSRVGWDTEAFF.

The chain recombines TRBV30 with TRBJ1-1; D call uncertain. The CDR3 has 13 residues. V was trimmed by 4 bases and J by 5 bases, leaving 14 bases between them. Germline assignment: CDR1 GTSNPN and CDR2 SVGIG (reference sequence). CDR3 in DNA: TGTGCCTGGAACCTAGGGAGAAGTACTGAAGCTTTCTTT. Protein sequence: CAWNLGRSTEAFF.

The chain links TRBV19 to TRBJ1-1; D gene uncertain. Trimming shortened V by 2 bases and J by 2 bases, and 15 bases separated the two germline ends. This CDR3 is built from 16 residues. The V gene's germline CDR1 is LNHDA and CDR2 SQIVND (reference sequence). CDR3 amino acids: CASSISGAPGNTEAFF. The CDR3 region has the DNA TGTGCCAGTAGTATAAGTGGTGCGCCCGGTAACACTGAAGCTTTCTTT.

This clone has more than one count but fewer than ten. The chain carries TRBV7-3 and TRBJ2-3, with 15 bases that match TRBD2. The J segment lost 5 bases and the V segment lost 4 bases, leaving 7 bases of the junction unmatched. Per the germline V gene, CDR1 is SGHTA and CDR2 is FQGTGA. The CDR3 sequence is 17 residues long. The CDR3 region is CASSWGLAGGRKDTQYF. CDR3 nucleotides: TGTGCCAGCAGCTGGGGACTAGCGGGAGGAAGGAAAGATACGCAGTATTTT. The entire variable domain, with the rest obtained from reference TRBV7-3 and TRBJ2-3, is as follows: GAGVSQTPSNKVTEKGKYVELRCDPISGHTALYWYRQSLGQGPEFLIYFQGTGAADDSGLPNDRFFAVRPEGSVSTLKIQRTERGDSAVYLCASSWGLAGGRKDTQYFGPGTRLTVL.

The rearrangement joins TRBV7-9 to TRBJ1-2, with D possibly TRBD1 on 5 matching bases. Trimming pared 0 bases from V and 6 bases from J, leaving 14 bases between. The CDR3 is made up of 15 amino acids. CDR1 and CDR2 (germline): SEHNR, FQNEAQ (reference sequence). The CDR3: CASSLAQGYMDGYTF. DNA for the CDR3: TGTGCCAGCAGCTTAGCTCAGGGTTACATGGATGGCTACACCTTC.

This clone was found a few times. V is TRBV19 and J is TRBJ1-5, with 7 positions matching TRBD1. V lost 6 bases to trimming and J lost 0 bases; unmatched junction nucleotides: 8. The CDR3 covers 16 residues. The germline V gene has CDR1 LNHDA and CDR2 SQIVND (reference sequence). The CDR3 region is CASSRRDSPSNQPQHF. CDR3 nucleotide sequence: TGTGCCAGTAGCCGCCGGGACAGCCCTAGCAATCAGCCCCAGCATTTT.

This clone has just a few counts. CDR3 DNA sequence: TGTGCCAGCTCCACTCCTGACAGGGAGATCTACGAGCAGTACTTC. Translation gives CASSTPDREIYEQYF. The chain couples TRBV28 to TRBJ2-7, with 7 bases identical to TRBD1. The CDR3 has 15 residues. Germline CDR1 is MDHEN and CDR2 is SYDVKM. The ends lost 8 bases at V and 3 bases at J; junction bases unmatched: 13.

This rearrangement joins TRBV4-2 to TRBJ2-1, with D perhaps TRBD1 (6 bases). Germline CDR1 and CDR2: LGHNA and YNFKEQ. This CDR3 comprises 15 residues. V dropped 3 bases and J dropped 5 bases, with 14 bases sitting between them. CDR3 amino acids: CASSHPRQGNNEQFF. CDR3 bases: TGTGCCAGCAGCCACCCTAGGCAGGGGAACAATGAGCAGTTCTTC.

The sample holds a few counts of this clone. The V gene is TRBV19, the J gene TRBJ2-1, with D maybe TRBD2 (5 bases). CDR3 length: 13 amino acids. Germline values: CDR1 LNHDA, CDR2 SQIVND (reference sequence). Trimming took off 4 bases at V and 8 bases at J, with 12 bases between the two ends. The CDR3 bases are TGTGCCAGTAGTAATAGGGCGAGGGATGAGCAGTTCTTC. Translated: CASSNRARDEQFF. Variable domain in full (rest from reference TRBV19 and TRBJ2-1): DGGITQSPKYLFRKEGQNVTLSCEQNLNHDAMYWYRQDPGQGLRLIYYSQIVNDFQKGDIAEGYSVSREKKESFPLTVTSAQKNPTAFYLCASSNRARDEQFFGPGTRLTVL.

The chain employs TRBV27 and TRBJ1-2, with 9 nucleotides matching TRBD1. The V and J ends lost 5 bases and 4 bases, in that order; junction bases with no gene match: 14. The CDR3 is 17 amino acids. The V gene's germline CDR1 is MNHEY and CDR2 SMNVEV (reference sequence). CDR3 loop: CASSPITGGAFLYGYTF. For the CDR3, the DNA is TGTGCCAGCAGTCCTATAACAGGGGGCGCTTTCCTCTATGGCTACACCTTC.

This chain connects TRBV30 to TRBJ2-1, with D possibly matching TRBD2 (5 bases). V was trimmed by 2 bases and J by 8 bases, leaving 13 bases between them. This CDR3 is built from 13 residues. CDR1 and CDR2 from the germline V gene are GTSNPN and SVGIG (reference sequence). CDR3 loop: CAWSPSDWYEQFF. The CDR3 nucleotides are TGTGCCTGGAGTCCATCGGACTGGTATGAGCAGTTCTTC.

This clone was counted between two and nine times. The chain links TRBV29-1 to TRBJ1-1, with 8 bases identical to TRBD1. V gave up 7 bases and J gave up 6 bases; unmatched junction bases: 10. The CDR3 spans 13 residues. Germline CDR1 SQVTM, CDR2 ANQGSEA. CDR3 residues: CSGTGQVAAEAFF. Here the CDR3 DNA reads TGCAGCGGAACGGGACAGGTTGCCGCTGAAGCTTTCTTT.

On this clone: The sample contains more than one DNA sequence encoding this CDR3. The chain uses TRBV2 and TRBJ1-1, with D uncertain. The CDR3 extends over 13 amino acids. V lost 4 bases, J lost 1 base, and 7 bases lay in between. Germline assignment: CDR1 SNHLY and CDR2 FYNNEI. The CDR3 sequence is CASSVEGNTEAFF. The CDR3 DNA sequence: TGTGCCAGCAGTGTTGAGGGGAACACTGAAGCTTTCTTT.

This clone was counted between two and nine times. The chain has TRBV7-8 and TRBJ2-7, with D perhaps matching TRBD1 (6 bases). V shed 4 bases and J shed 5 bases, with 12 bases lying between them. The germline gives CDR1 SGHVS, CDR2 FQNEAQ. The CDR3 extends over 13 amino acids. The CDR3 is CASSSQGFHEQYF. CDR3 bases: TGTGCCAGCAGCTCCCAGGGGTTCCACGAGCAGTACTTC.

This clone was counted only a few times. The chain employs TRBV30 and TRBJ1-1; the D gene is possibly TRBD1 (5 bases). This CDR3 is 13 amino acids long. Trimming removed 4 bases from V and 1 base from J, with 10 bases in between. Per germline, CDR1 GTSNPN and CDR2 SVGIG (reference sequence). The CDR3 region has the DNA TGTGCCTGGATCGGCCAGGGGAACACTGAAGCTTTCTTT. Translation gives CAWIGQGNTEAFF.

As concerns this clone: In the same sample, other DNA sequences code for this CDR3. The rearrangement uses TRBV7-2 and TRBJ1-5; the D gene is possibly TRBD1 (6 bases). Germline CDR1 SGHTA, CDR2 FQGNSA. CDR3 length: 13 residues. Trimming removed 5 bases from V and 6 bases from J, with 11 bases in between. This CDR3 reads CASSPRGGQPQHF. DNA for the CDR3: TGTGCCAGCAGCCCCCGAGGGGGTCAGCCCCAGCATTTT.

V and J are TRBV5-4 and TRBJ2-7; 12 nucleotides align to TRBD2. This CDR3 is built from 18 residues. From germline, CDR1 is SGHNT and CDR2 YYREEE (reference sequence). V was clipped by 4 bases and J by 2 bases; unmatched bases: 13. As DNA, the CDR3 is TGTGCCAGCAGCCGAGGGGGACTAGCGGGCGCTCGAACCTACGAGCAGTACTTC. This gives the protein CASSRGGLAGARTYEQYF.

The gene calls are TRBV5-1 and TRBJ2-3; 8 positions match TRBD1. V dropped 3 bases and J dropped 1; count of bases not matched to a gene: 7. The V gene's germline CDR1 is SGHRS and CDR2 YFSETQ. The CDR3 covers 16 residues. CDR3 sequence: CASSYADRGGTDTQYF. The CDR3 DNA is TGCGCCAGCAGCTATGCCGACAGGGGAGGCACAGATACGCAGTATTTT. Full variable domain (outside the CDR3, taken from reference TRBV5-1 and TRBJ2-3): KAGVTQTPRYLIKTRGQQVTLSCSPISGHRSVSWYQQTPGQGLQFLFEYFSETQRNKGNFPGRFSGRQFSNSRSEMNVSTLELGDSALYLCASSYADRGGTDTQYFGPGTRLTVL.

V usage is TRBV7-2 and J usage is TRBJ2-1; 7 bases are a match to TRBD2. The CDR3 has 16 residues. V was clipped by 1 base and J by 5 bases; unmatched bases: 8. Germline CDR1 reads SGHTA; CDR2 reads FQGNSA. Here the CDR3 DNA reads TGTGCCAGCAGCTTAGTATCCGGGAGGAATAACAATGAGCAGTTCTTC. It codes for CASSLVSGRNNNEQFF.

This clone was found a few times. V and J are TRBV5-6 and TRBJ2-7, with unresolved D. In germline, CDR1 is SGHDT, CDR2 YYEEEE. The V end was cut by 0 bases, the J end by 3 bases, with 10 bases between. The CDR3 contains 14 residues. The CDR3 bases are TGTGCCAGCAGCTTGGGGCAGGCCGTCTACGAGCAGTACTTC. It yields the protein CASSLGQAVYEQYF.

This clone appeared a few times. An end of the junction differs from the germline gene, which may be a read error. The chain is built from TRBV12-5 and TRBJ2-2; a possible D gene is TRBD2 (6 bases). The CDR3 contains 12 residues. Germline assignment: CDR1 LGHNT and CDR2 FRNRAP. For the CDR3, the DNA is TGTGCTAGTGGTTTGGTACCCGGGGGGCTGTTTTTT. It yields the protein CASGLVPGGLFF.